Listed here are 10 T cell receptor beta chains from one sample, sequenced in a study of regulatory T cells in long-lasting Graves disease. Time point specified: newly diagnosed GD, antithyroid drugs for less than 3 months. RNA from PBMCs was the source of the TCR library. Libraries of TCR beta came from iRepertoire HTBI primers plus Arm-PCR of CDR3 regions. Each CDR3 protein is one row after TCRdb ran MiXCR on the multiplex PCR reads. The sample has hundreds of thousands of distinct CDR3 sequences; about 16% are singletons. These data also formed part of another study, on T cells in Graves' hyperthyroidism and ophthalmopathy.

The specimen comprised peripheral blood mononuclear cells (PBMCs), sampled at new diagnosis, from a patient treated with antithyroid drugs. Receptors originate from a woman aged 30 to 39 with Graves disease.

In this sample, this clonotype turned up many times. This sequence joins TRBV28 and TRBJ2-5; D possibly corresponds to TRBD2 (5 bases). The CDR3 is 14 residues long. Germline lookup yields CDR1 MDHEN and CDR2 SYDVKM. Trimming removed 7 bases from V and 2 bases from J, with 14 bases in between. CDR3 coding DNA: TGTGCCAGCACTCCACTGGGAGCACAAGAGACCCAGTACTTC. Encoded protein: CASTPLGAQETQYF.

This clonotype was seen at least ten times. The gene calls are TRBV2 and TRBJ2-1; D ambiguous. Germline CDR1 reads SNHLY; CDR2 reads FYNNEI. V lost 9 bases and J lost 5, with 11 bases in between. The CDR3 contains 12 residues. CDR3 residues: CARRHTDNEQFF. Written as DNA, the CDR3 is TGTGCCAGGCGCCATACCGACAATGAGCAGTTCTTC.

This clonotype has only a few counts. This chain connects TRBV7-9 to TRBJ2-1; D might be TRBD2 (7 bases). V was clipped by 5 bases and J by 3 bases, with 14 bases between them. The CDR3 is 15 amino acids. Germline V gives CDR1 SEHNR, CDR2 FQNEAQ (reference sequence). In DNA form, the CDR3 reads TGTGCCAGCAGCACGAGGGGGGGGTACTACAATGAGCAGTTCTTC. It translates to CASSTRGGYYNEQFF.

This chain uses TRBV28 with TRBJ2-5; D is undetermined. Germline V CDR1 and CDR2: MDHEN, SYDVKM. V was shortened by 5 bases and J by 8 bases, with 9 bases between the two germline ends. The CDR3 runs 11 residues. Here the CDR3 DNA reads TGTGCCAGCAGTCCACGGGCCACCCAGTACTTC. It codes for CASSPRATQYF.

This clonotype was counted at least ten times. This rearrangement joins TRBV28 to TRBJ1-2, with 12 bases identical to TRBD1. V shed 5 bases and J 7 bases; nucleotides not matched to a gene: 8. Per the germline V gene, CDR1 is MDHEN and CDR2 is SYDVKM. The CDR3 spans 15 residues. This CDR3 is CASSLPPGQGAGYTF. CDR3 bases: TGTGCCAGCAGTCTCCCACCGGGACAGGGGGCTGGCTACACCTTC.

This chain links TRBV20-1 with TRBJ1-2, with D maybe TRBD1 (6 bases). The CDR3 covers 15 residues. Germline V gives CDR1 DFQATT, CDR2 SNEGSKA (reference sequence). V gave up 3 bases and J gave up 7 bases, with 21 bases separating them. CDR3 in DNA: TGCAGTGCTAGCGGGAACCTAGGACAGATCGGTGGCTACACCTTC. This translates into CSASGNLGQIGGYTF.

There are a few counts of this clonotype. The genes are TRBV20-1 and TRBJ1-6; D uncertain. The CDR3 has 19 amino acids. Deletions cut 0 bases from V and 0 bases from J, with 18 bases between. Germline V gives CDR1 DFQATT, CDR2 SNEGSKA (reference sequence). The CDR3 DNA follows: TGCAGTGCTAGAGATCTGAGTGGTATGATTAGCTCCTATAATTCACCCCTCCACTTT. This gives the protein CSARDLSGMISSYNSPLHF.

This clonotype occurred many times. The gene calls are TRBV29-1 and TRBJ2-1; weak D call: TRBD1 (6 bases). V was shortened by 7 bases and J by 3 bases, with 19 bases between the two germline ends. This CDR3 has 15 residues. Germline assignment: CDR1 SQVTM and CDR2 ANQGSEA. The CDR3 spells CSANPGTRGYNEQFF. For the CDR3, the DNA is TGCAGCGCAAACCCCGGGACCAGGGGCTACAATGAGCAGTTCTTC.

Notes on this clonotype: The junction and the germline gene differ at one end; a read error may be behind it. V is TRBV6-1 and J is TRBJ1-2; TRBD1 matches 9 bases. Germline CDR1 and CDR2: MNHNS and SASEGT. The CDR3 is 13 amino acids. The CDR3 bases are TGTGCCAGCAGTCAACAGGGGGCCTATAGCTACACCTTC. It specifies CASSQQGAYSYTF.

Comment on this clonotype: One end of the junction is discordant with germline, which a read error may explain. CDR3 loop: CASSDLRGRTDTRYF. CDR3 nucleotide sequence: TGTGCCAGCAGTGACCTCAGGGGGCGCACAGATACGCGGTATTTT. The chain is built from TRBV6-2 or TRBV6-3 and TRBJ2-3; TRBD1 agrees at 8 bases. Germline assignment: CDR1 MNHEY and CDR2 SVGEGT. CDR3 length equals 15 residues.